This passage covers 11 T cell receptor beta chains from one sample sequenced in a study of T-cell memory formation after mild COVID-19 (dated by TCRdb to about 2021). The library was made by 5' RACE. Sequencing took place on an Illumina NovaSeq 6000. TCRdb trimmed public reads at Q25 via fastp, called clones via MiXCR and kept in-frame beta chains. Entries that share a CDR3 protein sequence are merged under the most common genes and DNA. The sample has 300,000 to 400,000 distinct CDR3 sequences on record, around a sixth of them singletons. The ten largest clones capture about 20% of the sample. The source material was PBMCs or a T cell subset sorted from them (not recorded which). Receptor source: a man aged 18 to 30 who had mild COVID-19 (a few samples of this study predate the infection). The sample titles of this study are shuffled in the database, so cell type and time point are left out; the donor was told from shared clones.

This clonotype was seen repeatedly, ten times or more. The chain uses TRBV20-1 and TRBJ2-3, with a weak D call TRBD2 (5 bases). This CDR3 region has 13 residues. Trimming cost V 3 bases and J 0 bases, with 7 bases left between them. CDR1 and CDR2 from the germline V gene are DFQATT and SNEGSKA (reference sequence). Here the CDR3 DNA reads TGCAGTGCTAGGGACTCCAGCACAGATACGCAGTATTTT. Its translation: CSARDSSTDTQYF.

This clonotype turned up a few times. The CDR3 nucleotides read TGTGCCAGCAGCCAAGATCGAACAGGGTACTATGGCTACACCTTC. Amino acid sequence: CASSQDRTGYYGYTF. The chain combines TRBV3-1 with TRBJ1-2, with D perhaps matching TRBD1 (6 bases). Trimming stripped 0 bases from V and 3 bases from J, with 11 bases between. This CDR3 is 15 amino acids long. Germline CDR1 and CDR2: LGHDT and YNNKEL (reference sequence).

V usage is TRBV5-1 and J usage is TRBJ1-5; TRBD1 is a possible D gene (5 bases). Trimming took 0 bases from V and 8 from J, leaving 9 bases between them. The germline V gene encodes CDR1 SGHRS and CDR2 YFSETQ. The CDR3 length is 13 residues. CDR3 region: CASSLAVGEPQHF. CDR3 nucleotide sequence: TGCGCCAGCAGCTTGGCCGTAGGGGAGCCCCAGCATTTT.

V is TRBV5-1 and J is TRBJ1-1; 7 bases match TRBD1. V lost 3 bases, J lost 3 bases, and 2 bases stayed unmatched. The CDR3 length is 13 residues. The germline V gene has CDR1 SGHRS and CDR2 YFSETQ. As DNA, the CDR3 is TGCGCCAGCAGCTGGCAGGGGGACACTGAAGCTTTCTTT. Protein sequence: CASSWQGDTEAFF.

This chain links TRBV5-1 with TRBJ2-3; TRBD2 agrees at 8 bases. This CDR3 is built from 17 residues. Germline CDR1 is SGHRS and CDR2 is YFSETQ. Germline trimming cut 2 bases from V and 5 bases from J; bases unmatched to any gene: 13. The CDR3 DNA reads TGCGCCAGCAGCTTTACTACGGGGGGGCCGATCAAAGATACGCAGTATTTT. Translated: CASSFTTGGPIKDTQYF.

The genes are TRBV14 and TRBJ2-1; TRBD1 matches at 10 bases. Germline trimming cut 4 bases from V and 8 bases from J; bases unmatched to any gene: 8. This CDR3 has 15 amino acids. Germline V gene sequence: CDR1 SGHDN, CDR2 FVKESK. In nucleotides, the CDR3 is TGTGCCAGCAGCCCCGGACAGGGGGTTTTCTATGAGCAGTTCTTC. Translating gives CASSPGQGVFYEQFF.

The chain links TRBV7-9 to TRBJ1-6; 8 positions agree with TRBD1. The CDR3 is 15 residues long. The V segment lost 0 bases and the J segment 7 bases; nucleotides outside the gene matches: 2. Germline V gene sequence: CDR1 SEHNR, CDR2 FQNEAQ (reference sequence). CDR3 amino acids: CASSLADRDNSPLHF. CDR3 sequence (DNA): TGTGCCAGCAGCTTAGCGGACAGGGACAATTCACCCCTCCACTTT.

The V gene is TRBV4-2, the J gene TRBJ1-5, with D perhaps TRBD1 (5 bases). The CDR3 sequence is 15 residues long. The germline V and J ends were trimmed by 0 bases and 4 bases, with 10 bases remaining between them. Germline CDR1 is LGHNA and CDR2 is YNFKEQ. The CDR3 spells CASSQEDSPNQPQHF. As DNA, the CDR3 is TGTGCCAGCAGCCAAGAAGACAGCCCGAATCAGCCCCAGCATTTT.

This clonotype was seen a handful of times. This chain links TRBV20-1 with TRBJ2-5; 11 bases map to TRBD2. The CDR3 loop spans 12 amino acids. From germline, CDR1 is DFQATT and CDR2 SNEGSKA (reference sequence). After removal of 7 bases from V and 5 bases from J, the junction contained 3 bases not matched to a gene. The CDR3 DNA is TGCAGTGGTAGCGGGGGGGCCGAGACCCAGTACTTC. Amino acid sequence: CSGSGGAETQYF.

This clonotype has a count of ten or more. This chain links TRBV5-1 with TRBJ2-3; 9 bases agree with TRBD1. V dropped 4 bases and J dropped 4; count of bases not matched to a gene: 7. The V gene's germline CDR1 is SGHRS and CDR2 YFSETQ. This CDR3 is built from 15 residues. In DNA, the CDR3 is TGCGCCAGCAGCGTGGGACAGGGTTATGCAGATACGCAGTATTTT. Translating gives CASSVGQGYADTQYF.

The chain employs TRBV4-3 and TRBJ1-1; maybe TRBD1 (5 bases). V was cut by 0 bases and J by 11 bases, with 13 bases left in between. CDR3 length: 13 residues. Germline assignment: CDR1 LGHNA and CDR2 YSLEER. The CDR3 DNA is TGCGCCAGCAGCCAAGAACTGGACAACGGGGCTTTCTTT. It encodes CASSQELDNGAFF.